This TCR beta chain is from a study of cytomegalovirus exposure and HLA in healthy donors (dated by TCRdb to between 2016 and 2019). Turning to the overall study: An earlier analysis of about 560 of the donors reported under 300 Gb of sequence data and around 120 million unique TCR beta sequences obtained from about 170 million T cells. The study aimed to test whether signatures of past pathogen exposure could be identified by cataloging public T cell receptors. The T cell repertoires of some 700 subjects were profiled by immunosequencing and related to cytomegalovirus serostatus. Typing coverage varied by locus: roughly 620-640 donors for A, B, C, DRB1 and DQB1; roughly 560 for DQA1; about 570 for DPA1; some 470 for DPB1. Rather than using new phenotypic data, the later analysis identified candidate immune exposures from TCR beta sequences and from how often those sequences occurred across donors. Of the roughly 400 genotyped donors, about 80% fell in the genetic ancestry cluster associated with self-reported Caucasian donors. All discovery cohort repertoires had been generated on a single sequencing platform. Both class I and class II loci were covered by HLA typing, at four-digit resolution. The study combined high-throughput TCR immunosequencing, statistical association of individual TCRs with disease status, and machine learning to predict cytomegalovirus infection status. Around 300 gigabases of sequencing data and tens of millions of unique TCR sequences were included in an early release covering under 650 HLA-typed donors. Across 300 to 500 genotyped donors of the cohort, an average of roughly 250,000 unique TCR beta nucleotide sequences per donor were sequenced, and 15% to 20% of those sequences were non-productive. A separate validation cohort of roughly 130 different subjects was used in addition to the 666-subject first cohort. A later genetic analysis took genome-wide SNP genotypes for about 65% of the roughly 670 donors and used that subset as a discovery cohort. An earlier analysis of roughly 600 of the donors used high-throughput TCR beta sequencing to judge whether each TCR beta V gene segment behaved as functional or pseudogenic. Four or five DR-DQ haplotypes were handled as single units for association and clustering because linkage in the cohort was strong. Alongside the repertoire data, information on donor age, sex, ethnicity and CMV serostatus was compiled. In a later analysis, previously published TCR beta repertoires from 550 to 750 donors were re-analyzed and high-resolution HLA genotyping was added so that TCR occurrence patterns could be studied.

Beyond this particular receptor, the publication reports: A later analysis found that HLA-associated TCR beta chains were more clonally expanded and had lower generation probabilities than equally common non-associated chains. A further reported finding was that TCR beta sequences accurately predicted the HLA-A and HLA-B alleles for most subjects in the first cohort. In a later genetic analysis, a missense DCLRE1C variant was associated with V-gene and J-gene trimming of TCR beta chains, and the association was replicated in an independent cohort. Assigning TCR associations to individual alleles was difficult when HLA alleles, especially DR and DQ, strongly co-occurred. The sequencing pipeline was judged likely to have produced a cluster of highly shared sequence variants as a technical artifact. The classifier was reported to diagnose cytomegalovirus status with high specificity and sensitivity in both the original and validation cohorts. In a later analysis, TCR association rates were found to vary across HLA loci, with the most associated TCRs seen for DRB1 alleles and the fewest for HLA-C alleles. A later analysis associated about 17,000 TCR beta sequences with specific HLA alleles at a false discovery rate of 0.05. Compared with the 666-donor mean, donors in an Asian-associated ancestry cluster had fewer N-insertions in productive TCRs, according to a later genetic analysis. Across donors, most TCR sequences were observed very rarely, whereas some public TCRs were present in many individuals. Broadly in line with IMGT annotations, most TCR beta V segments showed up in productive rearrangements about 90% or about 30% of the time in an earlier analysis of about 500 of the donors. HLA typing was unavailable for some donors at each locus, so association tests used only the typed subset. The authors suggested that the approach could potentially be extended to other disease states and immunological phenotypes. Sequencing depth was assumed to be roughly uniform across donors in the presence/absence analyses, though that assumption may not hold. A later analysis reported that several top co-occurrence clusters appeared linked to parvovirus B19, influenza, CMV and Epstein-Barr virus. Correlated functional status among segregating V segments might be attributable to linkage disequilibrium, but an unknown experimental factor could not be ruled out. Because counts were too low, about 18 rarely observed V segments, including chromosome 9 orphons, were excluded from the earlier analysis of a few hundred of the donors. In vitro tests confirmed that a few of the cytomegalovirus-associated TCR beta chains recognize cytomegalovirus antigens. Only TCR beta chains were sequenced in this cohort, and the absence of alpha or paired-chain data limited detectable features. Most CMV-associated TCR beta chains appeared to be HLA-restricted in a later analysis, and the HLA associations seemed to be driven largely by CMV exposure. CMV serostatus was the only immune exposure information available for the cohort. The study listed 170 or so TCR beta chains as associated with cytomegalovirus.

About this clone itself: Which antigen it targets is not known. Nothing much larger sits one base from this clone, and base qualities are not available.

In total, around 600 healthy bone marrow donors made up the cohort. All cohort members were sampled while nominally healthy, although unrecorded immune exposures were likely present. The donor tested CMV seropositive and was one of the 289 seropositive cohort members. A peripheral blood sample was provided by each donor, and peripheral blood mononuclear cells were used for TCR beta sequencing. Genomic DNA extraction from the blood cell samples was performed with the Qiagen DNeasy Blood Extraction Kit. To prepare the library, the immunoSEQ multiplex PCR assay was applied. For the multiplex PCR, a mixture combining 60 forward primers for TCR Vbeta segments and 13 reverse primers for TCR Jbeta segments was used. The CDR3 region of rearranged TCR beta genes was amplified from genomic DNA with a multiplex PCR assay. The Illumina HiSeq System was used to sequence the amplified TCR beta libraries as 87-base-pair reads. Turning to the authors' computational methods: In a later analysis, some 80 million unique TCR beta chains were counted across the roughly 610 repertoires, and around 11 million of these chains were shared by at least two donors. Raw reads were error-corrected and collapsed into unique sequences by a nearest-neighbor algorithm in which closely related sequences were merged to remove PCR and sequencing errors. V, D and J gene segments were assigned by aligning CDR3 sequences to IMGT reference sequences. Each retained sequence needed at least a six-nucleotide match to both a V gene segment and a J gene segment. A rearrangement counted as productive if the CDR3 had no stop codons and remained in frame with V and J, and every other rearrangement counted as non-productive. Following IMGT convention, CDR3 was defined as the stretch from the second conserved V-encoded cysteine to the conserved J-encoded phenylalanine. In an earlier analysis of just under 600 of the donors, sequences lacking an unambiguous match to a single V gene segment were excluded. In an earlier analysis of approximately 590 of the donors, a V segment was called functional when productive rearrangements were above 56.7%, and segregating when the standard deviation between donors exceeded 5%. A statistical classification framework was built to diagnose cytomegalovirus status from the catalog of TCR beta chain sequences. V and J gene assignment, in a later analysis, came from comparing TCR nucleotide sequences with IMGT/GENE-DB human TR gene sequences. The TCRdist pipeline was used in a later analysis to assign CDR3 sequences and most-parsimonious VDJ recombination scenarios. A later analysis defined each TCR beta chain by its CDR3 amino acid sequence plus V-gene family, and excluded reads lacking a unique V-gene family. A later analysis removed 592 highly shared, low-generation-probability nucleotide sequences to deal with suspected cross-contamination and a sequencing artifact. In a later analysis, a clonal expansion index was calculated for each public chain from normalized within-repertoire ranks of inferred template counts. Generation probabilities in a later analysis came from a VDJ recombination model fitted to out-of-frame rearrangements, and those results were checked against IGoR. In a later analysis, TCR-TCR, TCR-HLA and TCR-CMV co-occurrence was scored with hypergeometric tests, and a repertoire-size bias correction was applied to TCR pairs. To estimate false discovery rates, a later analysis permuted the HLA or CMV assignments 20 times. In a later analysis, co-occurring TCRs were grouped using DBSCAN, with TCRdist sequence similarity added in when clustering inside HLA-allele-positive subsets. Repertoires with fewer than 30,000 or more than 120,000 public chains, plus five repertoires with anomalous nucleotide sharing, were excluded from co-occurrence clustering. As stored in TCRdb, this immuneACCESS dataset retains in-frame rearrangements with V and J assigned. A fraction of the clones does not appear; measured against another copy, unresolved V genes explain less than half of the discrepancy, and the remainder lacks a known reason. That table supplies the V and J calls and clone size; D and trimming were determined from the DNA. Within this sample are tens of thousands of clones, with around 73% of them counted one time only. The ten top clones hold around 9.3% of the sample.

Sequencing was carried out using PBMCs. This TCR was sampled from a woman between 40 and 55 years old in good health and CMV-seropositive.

In nucleotides, the sequence is TGTGCCAGCAGTTCACCTGCGGCGCGGGGCTACGAGCAGTACTTC. Protein translation: CASSSPAARGYEQYF. Recombination joined TRBV7-2 with TRBJ2-7, and the D gene may be TRBD2, 6 bases matching. From its cysteine to its phenylalanine, the CDR3 spans 15 amino acids. The kept DNA is CDR3 alone, 45 bases in frame from the first base. Based on the germline V gene, the CDR1 and CDR2 sequences are SGHTA and FQGNSA. The trim is 6 bases for V and 3 bases for J, with a gap of 18 bases between the germline ends.